This T cell receptor beta chain was sequenced for a study of cytomegalovirus exposure and HLA in healthy donors. Here immunoSEQ multiplex PCR was the method, and the copy in TCRdb shows in-frame clones only, minus some. The sample consists of tens of thousands of clones, about 90% of them appearing once. Study-level points and caveats: Cytomegalovirus status was reportedly diagnosed by the classifier with high sensitivity and specificity. The study labeled 150 to 200 TCR beta chains cytomegalovirus-associated.

The CDR3 runs 15 residues. The V end lost 3 bases, the J end lost 3 bases, and 14 bases lay between the germline ends. Germline V gene sequence: CDR1 KGHSH, CDR2 LQKENI. Separate from the roughly 700-subject first cohort was the approximately 120-subject validation cohort, to which the donors belonged. A note on this clone: Its specificity is not known.

This clonotype was sampled from a woman younger than 30 in good health and CMV-seropositive. Specimen: PBMCs. J is TRBJ1-1 and V is TRBV18; weak D call: TRBD1 (5 bases). The CDR3, as DNA: TGTGCCAGCTCACCGCTCCAGGGTAAGGACACTGAAGCTTTCTTT. Residues: CASSPLQGKDTEAFF.